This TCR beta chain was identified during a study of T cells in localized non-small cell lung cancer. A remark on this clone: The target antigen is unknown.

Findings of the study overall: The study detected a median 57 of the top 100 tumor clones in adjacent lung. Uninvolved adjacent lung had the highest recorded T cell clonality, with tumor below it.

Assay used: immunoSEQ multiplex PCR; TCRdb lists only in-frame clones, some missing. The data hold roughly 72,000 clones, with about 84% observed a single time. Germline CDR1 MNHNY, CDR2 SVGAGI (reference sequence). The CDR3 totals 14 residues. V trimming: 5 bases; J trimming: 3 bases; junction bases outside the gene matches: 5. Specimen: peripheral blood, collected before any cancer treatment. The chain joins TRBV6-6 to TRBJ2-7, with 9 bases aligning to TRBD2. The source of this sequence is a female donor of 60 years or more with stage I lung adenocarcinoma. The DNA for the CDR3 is TGTGCCAGCAGTAGTAGCGGGAGTAACTACGAGCAGTACTTC. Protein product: CASSSSGSNYEQYF.